This T cell receptor beta chain derives from a study of regulatory T cells in long-lasting Graves disease. This clonotype has a handful of counts. The CDR3 contains 17 residues. Germline values: CDR1 PRHDT, CDR2 FYEKMQ (reference sequence). J was trimmed by 2 bases and V by 4 bases; bases with no gene match: 6. The time point here: newly diagnosed GD, antithyroid drugs for less than 3 months. From RNA extracted from PBMCs, the TCR library was made. Building the TCR beta libraries relied on iRepertoire HTBI primers, and CDR3 regions underwent Arm-PCR. TCRdb itself ran the multiplex PCR reads through MiXCR, one entry per CDR3 protein. The sample has 400,000 to 550,000 distinct CDR3 sequences; under 15% are singletons. In addition, the sample was reused for a study of T cells in Graves' hyperthyroidism and ophthalmopathy.

The sample here was peripheral blood mononuclear cells (PBMCs), taken at new diagnosis, from a patient treated with antithyroid drugs. The sequence derives from a woman in her twenties or thirties with Graves disease. The chain recombines TRBV13 with TRBJ2-3, with 13 bases fitting TRBD2. The CDR3 region has the DNA TGTGCCAGCAGCTCCCGGGGACTAGCGGGATCCACAGATACGCAGTATTTT. Amino acid sequence: CASSSRGLAGSTDTQYF.